The next 7 T cell receptor beta chains were all read from a single sample in a study of cytomegalovirus exposure and HLA in healthy donors. In the PCR, 60 Vbeta and 13 Jbeta primers were used. Clones were read by immunoSEQ multiplex PCR, and TCRdb kept only the in-frame ones, dropping some. The table has about 190,000 clones, 70% to 80% seen once; the top ten hold roughly 1.5%. Sequencing was carried out using PBMCs. These receptors all stem from a woman in her forties or fifties in good health and CMV-seronegative.

The chain joins TRBV7-8 to TRBJ1-1; a weak D match, TRBD1 (5 bases). The CDR3 sequence is 17 residues long. In germline, CDR1 is SGHVS, CDR2 FQNEAQ. V lost 5 bases, J lost 3 bases, and 22 bases lay in between. This chain's CDR3 is CASSPHLGPWGDTEAFF. The CDR3 DNA reads as TGTGCCAGCAGCCCCCATTTGGGACCCTGGGGGGACACTGAAGCTTTCTTT.

The rearrangement joins TRBV7-2 to TRBJ2-3, with a tentative D call TRBD1 (5 bases). Germline lookup yields CDR1 SGHTA and CDR2 FQGNSA. The CDR3 has 13 amino acids. Trimming stripped 0 bases from V and 4 bases from J, with 5 bases between. The CDR3 sequence: CASSLAGPDTQYF. In DNA form, the CDR3 reads TGTGCCAGCAGCTTAGCGGGGCCAGATACGCAGTATTTT.

This chain uses TRBV19 with TRBJ1-2, with D possibly TRBD1 on 6 matching bases. Trimming shortened V by 6 bases and J by 4 bases, and 12 bases separated the two germline ends. CDR3 length: 13 residues. CDR1 and CDR2 (germline): LNHDA, SQIVND (reference sequence). This CDR3 is CASRRGGGYGYTF. The CDR3 DNA reads TGTGCCAGTAGACGGGGAGGGGGCTATGGCTACACCTTC. Drawing the rest from reference TRBV19 and TRBJ1-2, the complete variable domain is DGGITQSPKYLFRKEGQNVTLSCEQNLNHDAMYWYRQDPGQGLRLIYYSQIVNDFQKGDIAEGYSVSREKKESFPLTVTSAQKNPTAFYLCASRRGGGYGYTFGSGTRLTVV.

This clone was detected once. The chain carries TRBV5-1 and TRBJ1-4; D is possibly TRBD1 (5 bases). The CDR3 extends over 16 amino acids. CDR1 SGHRS and CDR2 YFSETQ come from the germline V gene. The V gene lost 3 bases and the J gene lost 7 bases, with 19 bases spanning the gap. For the CDR3, the DNA is TGCGCCAGCAGCTCGGGGGGGAGTGGGGCAGGTGAAAAACTGTTTTTT. Its protein product is CASSSGGSGAGEKLFF.

This chain uses TRBV7-3 with TRBJ2-4; 7 nucleotides match TRBD2. CDR1 SGHTA and CDR2 FQGTGA come from the germline V gene. V was pared by 5 bases and J by 6 bases, with 7 bases of the junction left unmatched. The CDR3 has 14 residues. CDR3 region: CASSRGDSGNIQYF. The DNA for the CDR3 is TGTGCCAGCAGCCGGGGGGACTCGGGAAACATTCAGTACTTC.

This clone was recorded only once. The rearrangement links TRBV9 to TRBJ1-5; the D gene is possibly TRBD1 (6 bases). There are 15 residues in the CDR3. Germline CDR1 and CDR2: SGDLS and YYNGEE. The ends were cut back, 5 bases at V and 4 bases at J, with 16 bases in the middle. The DNA of the CDR3 is TGTGCCAGCAGTCCTACGACAGGAAATAATCAGCCCCAGCATTTT. Protein product: CASSPTTGNNQPQHF.

The V gene is TRBV14, the J gene TRBJ1-1; no clear D gene. The CDR3 spans 14 residues. V was shortened by 4 bases and J by 7 bases, with 16 bases between the two germline ends. Germline CDR1 reads SGHDN; CDR2 reads FVKESK. CDR3 DNA: TGTGCCAGCAGCCGCCCGAGGGATGAGAGTGAAGCTTTCTTT. Encoded protein: CASSRPRDESEAFF. Full variable domain (outside the CDR3, taken from reference TRBV14 and TRBJ1-1): EAGVTQFPSHSVIEKGQTVTLRCDPISGHDNLYWYRRVMGKEIKFLLHFVKESKQDESGMPNNRFLAERTGGTYSTLKVQPAELEDSGVYFCASSRPRDESEAFFGQGTRLTVV.